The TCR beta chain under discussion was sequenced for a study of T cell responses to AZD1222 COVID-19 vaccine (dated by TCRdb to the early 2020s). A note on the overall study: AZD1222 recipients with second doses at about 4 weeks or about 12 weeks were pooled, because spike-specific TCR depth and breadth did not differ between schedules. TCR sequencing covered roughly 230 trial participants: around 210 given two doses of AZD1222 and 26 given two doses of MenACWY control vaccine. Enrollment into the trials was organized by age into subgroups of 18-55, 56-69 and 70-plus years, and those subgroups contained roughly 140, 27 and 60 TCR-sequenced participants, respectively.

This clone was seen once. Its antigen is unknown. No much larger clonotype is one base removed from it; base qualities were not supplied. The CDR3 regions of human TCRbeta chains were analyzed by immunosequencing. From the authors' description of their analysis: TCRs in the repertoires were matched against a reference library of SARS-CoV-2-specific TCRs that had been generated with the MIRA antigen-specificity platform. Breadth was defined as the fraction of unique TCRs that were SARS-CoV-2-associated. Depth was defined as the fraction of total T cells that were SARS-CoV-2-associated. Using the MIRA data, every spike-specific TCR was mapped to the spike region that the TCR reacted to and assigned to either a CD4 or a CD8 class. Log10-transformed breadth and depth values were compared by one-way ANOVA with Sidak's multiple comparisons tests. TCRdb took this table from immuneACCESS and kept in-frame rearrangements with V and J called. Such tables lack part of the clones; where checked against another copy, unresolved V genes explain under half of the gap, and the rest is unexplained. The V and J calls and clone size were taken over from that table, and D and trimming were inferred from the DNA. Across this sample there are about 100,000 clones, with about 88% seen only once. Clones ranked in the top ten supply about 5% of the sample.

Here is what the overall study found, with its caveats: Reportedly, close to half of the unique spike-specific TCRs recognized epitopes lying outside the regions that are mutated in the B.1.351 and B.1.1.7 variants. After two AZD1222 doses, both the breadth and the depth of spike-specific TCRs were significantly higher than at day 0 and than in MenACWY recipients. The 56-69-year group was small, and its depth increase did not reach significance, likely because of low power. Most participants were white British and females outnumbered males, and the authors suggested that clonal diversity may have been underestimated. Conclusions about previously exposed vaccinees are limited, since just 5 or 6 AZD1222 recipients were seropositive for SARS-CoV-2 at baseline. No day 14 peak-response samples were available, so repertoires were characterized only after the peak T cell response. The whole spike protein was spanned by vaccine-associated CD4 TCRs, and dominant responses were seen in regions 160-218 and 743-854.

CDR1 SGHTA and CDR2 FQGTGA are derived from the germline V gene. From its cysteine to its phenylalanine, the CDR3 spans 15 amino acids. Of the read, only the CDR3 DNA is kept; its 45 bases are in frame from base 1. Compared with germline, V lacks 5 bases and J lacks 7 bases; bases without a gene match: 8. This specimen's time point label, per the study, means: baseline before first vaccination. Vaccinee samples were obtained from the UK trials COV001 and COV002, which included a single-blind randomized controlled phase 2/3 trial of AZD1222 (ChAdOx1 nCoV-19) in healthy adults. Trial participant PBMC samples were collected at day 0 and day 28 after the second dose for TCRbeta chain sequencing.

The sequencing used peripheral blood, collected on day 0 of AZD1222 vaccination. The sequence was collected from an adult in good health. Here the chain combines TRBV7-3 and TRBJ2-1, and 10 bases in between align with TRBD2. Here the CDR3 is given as CASSPAGGPWNEQFF. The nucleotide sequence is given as TGTGCCAGCAGCCCAGCGGGAGGGCCCTGGAATGAGCAGTTCTTC.